This T cell receptor (beta chain) was obtained from a study of shared clonotypes between healthy human individuals. Study summary: Contributing individuals were a couple of females and a few males aged 18 to 49. Each donor's CD4 naive and CD4 memory cells filled three plates apiece, CD8 naive two, and CD8 memory one.

Notes on the study in general: Around 4.7% of naive CD4 clonotypes were shared across several donors. Compared with memory subsets, naive subsets generally had larger estimated richness.

Points on this clone: Its matching antigen is unknown.

V gave up 6 bases and J gave up 1 base; unmatched junction bases: 4. This CDR3 is built from 16 residues. Germline V gene lookup returns CDR1 MDHEN and CDR2 SYDVKM. Repertoires were generated with immunoSEQ multiplex PCR, while TCRdb's copy carries only in-frame clones and drops some. The sample yields about 2.4 million clones, 93% seen once. The V gene is TRBV28, the J gene TRBJ1-4; TRBD1 agrees at 11 bases. The receptor comes from a young man in good health. Some clones in this sample may be carry-over from other donors' samples. Sequencing was performed on naive CD4+ T cells from PBMCs. Subset specified: CD45RA+ positively selected. The CDR3 nucleotides read TGTGCCAGCAGAGGACAGGGGGCGATAACTAATGAAAAACTGTTTTTT. As protein: CASRGQGAITNEKLFF.